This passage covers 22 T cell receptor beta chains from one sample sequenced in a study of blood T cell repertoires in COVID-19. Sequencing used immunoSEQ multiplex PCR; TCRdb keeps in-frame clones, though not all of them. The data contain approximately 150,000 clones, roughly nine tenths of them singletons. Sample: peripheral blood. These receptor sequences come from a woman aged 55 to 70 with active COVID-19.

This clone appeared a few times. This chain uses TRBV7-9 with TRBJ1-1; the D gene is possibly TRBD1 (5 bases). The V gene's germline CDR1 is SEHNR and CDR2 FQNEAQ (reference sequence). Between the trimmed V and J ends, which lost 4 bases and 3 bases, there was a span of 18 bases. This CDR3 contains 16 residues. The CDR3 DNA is TGTGCCAGCAGCTACCCCCGGGGGAGGGGATACACTGAAGCTTTCTTT. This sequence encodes CASSYPRGRGYTEAFF.

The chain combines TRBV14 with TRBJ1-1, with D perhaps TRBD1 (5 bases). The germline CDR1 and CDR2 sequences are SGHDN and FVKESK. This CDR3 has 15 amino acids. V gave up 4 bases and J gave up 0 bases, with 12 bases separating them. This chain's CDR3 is CASSPLTGLNTEAFF. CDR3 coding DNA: TGTGCCAGCAGCCCTTTAACAGGACTGAACACTGAAGCTTTCTTT.

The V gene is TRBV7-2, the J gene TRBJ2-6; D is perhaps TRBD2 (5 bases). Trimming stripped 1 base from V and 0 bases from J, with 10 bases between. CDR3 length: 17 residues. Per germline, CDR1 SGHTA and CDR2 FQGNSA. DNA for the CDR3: TGTGCCAGCAGCTTAGGTGCTAGCAGCTCTGGGGCCAACGTCCTGACTTTC. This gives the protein CASSLGASSSGANVLTF. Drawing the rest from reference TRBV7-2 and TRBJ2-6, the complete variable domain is GAGVSQSPSNKVTEKGKDVELRCDPISGHTALYWYRQSLGQGLEFLIYFQGNSAPDKSGLPSDRFSAERTGGSVSTLTIQRTQQEDSAVYLCASSLGASSSGANVLTFGAGSRLTVL.

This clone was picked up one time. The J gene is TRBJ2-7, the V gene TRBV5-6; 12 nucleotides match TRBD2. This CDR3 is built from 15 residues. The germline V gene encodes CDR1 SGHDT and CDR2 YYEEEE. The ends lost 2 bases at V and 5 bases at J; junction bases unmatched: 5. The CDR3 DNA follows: TGTGCCAGCAGCTTTCGGACTAGCGGGAAGAACGAGCAGTACTTC. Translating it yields CASSFRTSGKNEQYF.

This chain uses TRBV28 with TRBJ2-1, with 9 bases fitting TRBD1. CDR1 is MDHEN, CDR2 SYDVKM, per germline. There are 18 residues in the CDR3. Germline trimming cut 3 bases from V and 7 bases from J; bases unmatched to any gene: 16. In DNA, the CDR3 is TGTGCCAGCAGTTTGGGGACAGGGTTGGCGGGATGGGATAATGAGCAGTTCTTC. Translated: CASSLGTGLAGWDNEQFF.

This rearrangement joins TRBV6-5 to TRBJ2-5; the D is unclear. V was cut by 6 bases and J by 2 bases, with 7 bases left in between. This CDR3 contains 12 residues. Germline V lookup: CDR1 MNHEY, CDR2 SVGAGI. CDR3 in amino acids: CASRPQQETQYF. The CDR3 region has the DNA TGTGCCAGCAGGCCCCAGCAAGAGACCCAGTACTTC.

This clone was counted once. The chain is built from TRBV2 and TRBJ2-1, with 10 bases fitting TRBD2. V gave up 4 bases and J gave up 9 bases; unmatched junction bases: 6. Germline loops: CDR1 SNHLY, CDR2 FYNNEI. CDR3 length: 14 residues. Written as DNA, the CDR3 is TGTGCCAGCAGTGGGCTAGCGGGAGAGGTTGAGCAGTTCTTC. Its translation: CASSGLAGEVEQFF.

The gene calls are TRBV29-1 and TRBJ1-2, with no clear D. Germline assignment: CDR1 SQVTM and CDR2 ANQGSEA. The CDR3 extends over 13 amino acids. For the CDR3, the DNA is TGCAGTTCCACCCGGGAAATATACGGAGGCTACACCTTC. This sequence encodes CSSTREIYGGYTF.

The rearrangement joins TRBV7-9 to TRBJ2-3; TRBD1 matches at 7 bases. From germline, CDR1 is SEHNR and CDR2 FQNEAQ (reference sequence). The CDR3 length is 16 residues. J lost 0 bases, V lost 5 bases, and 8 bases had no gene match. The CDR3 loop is CASSPGTEQSTDTQYF. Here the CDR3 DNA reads TGTGCCAGCAGCCCCGGGACAGAGCAAAGCACAGATACGCAGTATTTT.

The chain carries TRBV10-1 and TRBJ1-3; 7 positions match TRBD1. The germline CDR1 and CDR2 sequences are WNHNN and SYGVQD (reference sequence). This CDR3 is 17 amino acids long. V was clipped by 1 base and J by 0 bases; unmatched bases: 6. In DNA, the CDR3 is TGCGCCAGCAGTGAGTGGGGACAGCCGAGCTCTGGAAACACCATATATTTT. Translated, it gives CASSEWGQPSSGNTIYF.

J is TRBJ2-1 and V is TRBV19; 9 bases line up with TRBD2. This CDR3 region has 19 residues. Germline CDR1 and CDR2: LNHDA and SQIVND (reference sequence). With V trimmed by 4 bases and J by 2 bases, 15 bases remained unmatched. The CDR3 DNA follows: TGTGCCAGTAGTACCCGACTAGCGGAACCGAATAGAGCCTACAATGAGCAGTTCTTC. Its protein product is CASSTRLAEPNRAYNEQFF.

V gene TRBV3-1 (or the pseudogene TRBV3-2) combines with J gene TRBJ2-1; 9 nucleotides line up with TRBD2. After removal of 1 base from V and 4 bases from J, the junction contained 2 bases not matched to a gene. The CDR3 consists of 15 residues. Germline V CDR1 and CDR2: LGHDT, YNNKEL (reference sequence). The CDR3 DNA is TGTGCCAGCAGCCAAGTGCGGGGGGGGTACAATGAGCAGTTCTTC. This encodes CASSQVRGGYNEQFF.

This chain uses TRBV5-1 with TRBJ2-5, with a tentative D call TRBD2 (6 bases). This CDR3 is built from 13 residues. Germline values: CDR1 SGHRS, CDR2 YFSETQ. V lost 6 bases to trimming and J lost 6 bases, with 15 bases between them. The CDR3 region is CASTMGGEKTQYF. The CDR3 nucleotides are TGCGCCAGCACTATGGGGGGTGAAAAGACCCAGTACTTC.

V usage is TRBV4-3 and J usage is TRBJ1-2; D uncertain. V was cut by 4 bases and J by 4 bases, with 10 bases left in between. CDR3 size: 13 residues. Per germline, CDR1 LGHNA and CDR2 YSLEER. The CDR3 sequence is CASSPKSGYGYTF. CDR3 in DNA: TGCGCCAGCAGCCCCAAATCCGGCTATGGCTACACCTTC.

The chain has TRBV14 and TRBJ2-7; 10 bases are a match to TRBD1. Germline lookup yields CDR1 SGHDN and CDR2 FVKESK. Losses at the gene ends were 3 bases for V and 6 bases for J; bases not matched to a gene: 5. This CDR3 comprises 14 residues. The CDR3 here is CASSQPGQGSEQYF. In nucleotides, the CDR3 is TGTGCCAGCAGCCAGCCGGGACAGGGGTCCGAGCAGTACTTC. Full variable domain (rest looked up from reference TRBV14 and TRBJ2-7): EAGVTQFPSHSVIEKGQTVTLRCDPISGHDNLYWYRRVMGKEIKFLLHFVKESKQDESGMPNNRFLAERTGGTYSTLKVQPAELEDSGVYFCASSQPGQGSEQYFGPGTRLTVT.

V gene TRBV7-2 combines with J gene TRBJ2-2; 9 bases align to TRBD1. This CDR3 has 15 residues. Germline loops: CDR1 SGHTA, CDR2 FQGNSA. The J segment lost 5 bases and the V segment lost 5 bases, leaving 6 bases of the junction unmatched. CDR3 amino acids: CASSQTGGRTGELFF. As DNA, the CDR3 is TGTGCCAGCAGCCAAACAGGGGGCCGTACCGGGGAGCTGTTTTTT.

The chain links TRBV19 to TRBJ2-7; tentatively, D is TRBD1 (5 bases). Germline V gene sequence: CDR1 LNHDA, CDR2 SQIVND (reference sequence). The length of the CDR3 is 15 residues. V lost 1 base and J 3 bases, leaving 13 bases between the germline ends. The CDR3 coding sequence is TGTGCCAGTAGTATAGTCGGAAGCGACAGCTACGAGCAGTACTTC. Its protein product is CASSIVGSDSYEQYF.

The CDR3 bases are TGTGCCAGCAAGAGCGGGAGGGCCCCAGATACGCAGTATTTT. This gives the protein CASKSGRAPDTQYF. V is TRBV19 and J is TRBJ2-3; 10 nucleotides line up with TRBD2. The CDR3 runs 14 residues. Germline loops: CDR1 LNHDA, CDR2 SQIVND (reference sequence). V lost 9 bases and J lost 4; bases outside the gene matches: 7.

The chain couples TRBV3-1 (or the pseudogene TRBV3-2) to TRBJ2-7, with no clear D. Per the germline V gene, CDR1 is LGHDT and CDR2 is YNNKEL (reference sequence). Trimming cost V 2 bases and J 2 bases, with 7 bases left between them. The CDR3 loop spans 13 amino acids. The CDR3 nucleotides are TGTGCCAGCAGCCAACGTAGTACCTACGAGCAGTACTTC. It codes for CASSQRSTYEQYF.

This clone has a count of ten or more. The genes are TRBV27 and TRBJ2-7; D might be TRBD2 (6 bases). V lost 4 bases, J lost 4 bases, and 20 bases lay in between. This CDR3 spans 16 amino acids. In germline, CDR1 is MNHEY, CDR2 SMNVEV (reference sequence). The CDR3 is CASSSLRVAALYEQYF. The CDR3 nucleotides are TGTGCCAGCAGTTCCCTGAGGGTAGCGGCCCTTTACGAGCAGTACTTC.

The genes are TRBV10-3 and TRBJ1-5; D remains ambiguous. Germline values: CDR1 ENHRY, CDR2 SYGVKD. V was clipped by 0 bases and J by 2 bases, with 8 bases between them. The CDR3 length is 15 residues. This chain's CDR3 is CAISESGGGNQPQHF. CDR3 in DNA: TGTGCCATCAGTGAGTCAGGAGGAGGCAATCAGCCCCAGCATTTT.

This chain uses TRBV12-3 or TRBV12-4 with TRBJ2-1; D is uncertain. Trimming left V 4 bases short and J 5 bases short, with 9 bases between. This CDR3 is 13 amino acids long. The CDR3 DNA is TGTGCCAGCAGTTCTTTCCGGGACAATGAGCAGTTCTTC. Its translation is CASSSFRDNEQFF.